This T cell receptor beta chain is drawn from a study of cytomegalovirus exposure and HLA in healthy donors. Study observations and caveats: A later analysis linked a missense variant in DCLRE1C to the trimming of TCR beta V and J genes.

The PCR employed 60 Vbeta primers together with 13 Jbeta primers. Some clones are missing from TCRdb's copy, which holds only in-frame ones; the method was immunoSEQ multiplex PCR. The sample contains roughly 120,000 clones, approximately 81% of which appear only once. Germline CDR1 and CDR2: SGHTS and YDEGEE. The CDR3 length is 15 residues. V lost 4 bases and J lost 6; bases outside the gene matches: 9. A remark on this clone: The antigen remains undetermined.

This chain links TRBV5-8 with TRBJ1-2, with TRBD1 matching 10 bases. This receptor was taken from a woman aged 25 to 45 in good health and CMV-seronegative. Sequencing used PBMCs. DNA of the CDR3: TGTGCCAGCAGCCGAGGACAGGGGGAGAACCATGGCTACACCTTC. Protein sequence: CASSRGQGENHGYTF.